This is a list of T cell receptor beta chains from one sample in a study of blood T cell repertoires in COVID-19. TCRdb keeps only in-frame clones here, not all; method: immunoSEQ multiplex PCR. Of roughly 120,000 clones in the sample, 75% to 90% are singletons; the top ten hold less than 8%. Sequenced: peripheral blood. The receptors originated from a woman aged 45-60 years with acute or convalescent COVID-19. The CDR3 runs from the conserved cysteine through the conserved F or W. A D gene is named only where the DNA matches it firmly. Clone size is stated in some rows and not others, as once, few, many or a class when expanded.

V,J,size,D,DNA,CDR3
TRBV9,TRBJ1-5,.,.,TGTGCCAGCAGCGTAGGCGGGTCCCCCGGCAATCAGCCCCAGCATTTT,CASSVGGSPGNQPQHF
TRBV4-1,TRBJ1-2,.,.,TGCGCCAGCAGCCAAGATCTTATACAGGGCTACACCTTC,CASSQDLIQGYTF
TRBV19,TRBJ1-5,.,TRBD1,TGTGCCAGTAGTACCCCGGGACAGGGGTTGAACCAGCCCCAGCATTTT,CASSTPGQGLNQPQHF
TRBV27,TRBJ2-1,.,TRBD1,TGTGCCAGCAGTTTACTTGGGACAGGACGTGTCAATGAGCAGTTCTTC,CASSLLGTGRVNEQFF
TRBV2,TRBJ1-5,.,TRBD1,TGTGCCAGCAGTGCGGGACAGTTCTCACAGCCCCAGCATTTT,CASSAGQFSQPQHF
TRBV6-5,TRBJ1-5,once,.,TGTGCCAGCGGGCAAGGAAAGGGCAATCAGCCCCAGCATTTT,CASGQGKGNQPQHF
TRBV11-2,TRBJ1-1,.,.,TGTGCCAGCAGCTCCGTGACAGTTTACACTGAAGCTTTCTTT,CASSSVTVYTEAFF
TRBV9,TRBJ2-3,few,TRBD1,TGTGCCAGCAGCTCTCGACAGGGGGCAAGGGCAACAGATACGCAGTATTTT,CASSSRQGARATDTQYF
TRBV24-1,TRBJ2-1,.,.,TGTGCCACCAGTCAGGGGTCCTCCTACAATGAGCAGTTCTTC,CATSQGSSYNEQFF
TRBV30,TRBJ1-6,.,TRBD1,TGTGCCTGGAGACGAGGGACAGGGGGAAGTTCACCCCTCCACTTT,CAWRRGTGGSSPLHF
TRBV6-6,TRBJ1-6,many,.,TGTGCCAGCAGTTACTTTGGGGGGGATAATTCACCCCTCCACTTT,CASSYFGGDNSPLHF
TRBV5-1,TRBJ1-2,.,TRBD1,TGCGCCAGCAGCAGGACAGGGGGCAACTATGGCTACACCTTC,CASSRTGGNYGYTF
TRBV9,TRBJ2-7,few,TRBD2,TGTGCCAGCAGCTACGGACTAGCCACCTCCTACGAGCAGTACTTC,CASSYGLATSYEQYF
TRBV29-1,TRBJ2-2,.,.,TGCAGCGTTCTTGACAGCTTGAACACCGGGGAGCTGTTTTTT,CSVLDSLNTGELFF
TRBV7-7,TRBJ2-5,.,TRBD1,TGTGCTAGCAGCTCCCAGGGGGACGGTCAGACCCAGTACTTC,CASSSQGDGQTQYF
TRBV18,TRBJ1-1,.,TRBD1,TGTGCCAGCTCCCCTAGGGGGCGTTCTTGGGTTGAAGCTTTCTTT,CASSPRGRSWVEAFF
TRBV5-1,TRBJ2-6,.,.,TGCGCCAGCAGCCCGGTCTCTGGGGCCAACGTCCTGACTTTC,CASSPVSGANVLTF
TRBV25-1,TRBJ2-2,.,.,TGTGCCAGCGCCCGAAGGACAGACTTCACCGGGGAGCTGTTTTTT,CASARRTDFTGELFF
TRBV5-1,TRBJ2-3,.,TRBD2,TGCGCCAGCACCACTAGCGGCGTAAGCACAGATACGCAGTATTTT,CASTTSGVSTDTQYF
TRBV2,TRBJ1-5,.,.,TGTGCCAGCACGGGTGGCTTCAATCAGCCCCAGCATTTT,CASTGGFNQPQHF
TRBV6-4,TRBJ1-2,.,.,TGTGCCAGCAGGGGGGGAGAGGCCGCGGGAGGCTACACCTTC,CASRGGEAAGGYTF
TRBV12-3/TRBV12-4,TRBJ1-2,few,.,TGTGCCAGCAGTTTATCTACAGCTGGCTACACCTTC,CASSLSTAGYTF
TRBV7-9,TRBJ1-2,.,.,TGTGCCAGCCAGGGGACATCAAACTATGGCTACACCTTC,CASQGTSNYGYTF
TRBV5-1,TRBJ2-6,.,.,TGCGCCAGCACCGCAAGAGGACAGAACTCTGGGGCCAACGTCCTGACTTTC,CASTARGQNSGANVLTF
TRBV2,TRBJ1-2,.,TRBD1,TGTGCCAGCAGCTTCGACAGGGATGATGGCTACACCTTC,CASSFDRDDGYTF
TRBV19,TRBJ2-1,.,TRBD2,TGTGCCAGTAGTACGACCCTTGGCGGGGGGAGCCGACAGGTGTTCTTC,CASSTTLGGGSRQVFF
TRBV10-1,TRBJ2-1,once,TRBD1,TGCGCCAGCAGTGTTACCCCGAGGACAGGGGGTAATGAGCAGTTCTTC,CASSVTPRTGGNEQFF
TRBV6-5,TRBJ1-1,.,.,TGTGCCAGCAGTTTGGAGGGGTTGAACACTGAAGCTTTCTTT,CASSLEGLNTEAFF
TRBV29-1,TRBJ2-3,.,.,TGCAGCGTTGTTCGTACAAGCACAGATACGCAGTATTTT,CSVVRTSTDTQYF
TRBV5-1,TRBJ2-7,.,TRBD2,TGCGCCAGCAGCCGGGAGGGGGGGAGTTCATACGAGCAGTACTTC,CASSREGGSSYEQYF
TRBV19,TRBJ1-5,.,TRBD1,TGTGCCAGTAGTATCCACAGGACAGGGAGAAATCAGCCCCAGCATTTT,CASSIHRTGRNQPQHF
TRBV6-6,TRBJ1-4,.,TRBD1,TGTGCCAGCAGTTTGGACAGGGTGAAACTGTTTTTT,CASSLDRVKLFF
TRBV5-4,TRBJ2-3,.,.,TGTGCCAGCGGGCCCTTGGATACGCAGTATTTT,CASGPLDTQYF
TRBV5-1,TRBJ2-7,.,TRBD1,TGCGCCAGCAGCTCTACGACAGGGGGTGAAGTTAACGAGCAGTACTTC,CASSSTTGGEVNEQYF
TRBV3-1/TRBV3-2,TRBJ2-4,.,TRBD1,TGTGCCAGCAGCCACTGGACAGGAAACATTCAGTACTTC,CASSHWTGNIQYF
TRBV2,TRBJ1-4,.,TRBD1,TGTGCCAGCGTCCGACAGGGGGTTGAAAAACTGTTTTTT,CASVRQGVEKLFF
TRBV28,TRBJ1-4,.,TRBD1,TGTGCCAGCAGGCAGACAGGGGGTAATGAAAAACTGTTTTTT,CASRQTGGNEKLFF
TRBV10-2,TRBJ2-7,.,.,TGCGCCAGCAGTGAAGGCGGGCAGGGGACCCCCTACGAGCAGTACTTC,CASSEGGQGTPYEQYF
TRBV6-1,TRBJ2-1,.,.,TGTGCCAGCAGTGAGGGGCTAGACAATGAGCAGTTCTTC,CASSEGLDNEQFF
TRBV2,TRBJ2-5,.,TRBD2,TGTGCCAGCAGTGGGGTAGCGGGGGGTAAAGAGACCCAGTACTTC,CASSGVAGGKETQYF
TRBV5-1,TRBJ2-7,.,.,TGCGCCAGCAGCCTCCGGGGGGACAACTCCTACGAGCAGTACTTC,CASSLRGDNSYEQYF
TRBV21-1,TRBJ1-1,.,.,TGTGCCAGCAGCAAATTTTCCCCAATTCGGTTGGACACTGAAGCTTTCTTT,CASSKFSPIRLDTEAFF
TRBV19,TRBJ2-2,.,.,TGTGCCAGTAGTATGGGCGGGATAACCGGGGAGCTGTTTTTT,CASSMGGITGELFF
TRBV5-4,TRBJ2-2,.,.,TGTGCCAGCAGCATCGACAGCACCGGGGAGCTGTTTTTT,CASSIDSTGELFF
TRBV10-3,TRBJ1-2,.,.,TGTGCCATAAGTCCCCAGGGGCTTTTCTATGGCTACACCTTC,CAISPQGLFYGYTF
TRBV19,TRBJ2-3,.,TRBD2,TGTGCCAGTAGTATCCTGACTAGCGGGGGTGGTACGCAGTATTTT,CASSILTSGGGTQYF
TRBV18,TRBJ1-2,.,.,TGTGCCAGCTCACTCACGGGGGACCTTAACTATGGCTACACCTTC,CASSLTGDLNYGYTF
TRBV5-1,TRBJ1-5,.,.,TGCGCCAGCAGCTTGTCAGGGGCCAATCAGCCCCAGCATTTT,CASSLSGANQPQHF
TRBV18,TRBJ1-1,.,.,TGTGCCAGCACAGACCTGAACACTGAAGCTTTCTTT,CASTDLNTEAFF
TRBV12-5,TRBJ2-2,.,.,TGTGCTAGTGGTTCTTGGAACAGGGGGGAGCTGTTTTTT,CASGSWNRGELFF
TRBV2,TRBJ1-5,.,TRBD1,TGTGCCAGCATCCGGGACAGGAATCAGCCCCAGCATTTT,CASIRDRNQPQHF
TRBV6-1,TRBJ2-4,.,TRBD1,TGTGCCAGCAGTGAACAGGGGGCTTCCAAAAACATTCAGTACTTC,CASSEQGASKNIQYF
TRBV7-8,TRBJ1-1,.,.,TGTGCCAGCAGCTTACTCGGCGGAATCACTGAAGCTTTCTTT,CASSLLGGITEAFF
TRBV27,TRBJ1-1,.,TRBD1,TGTGCCAGCAGCCGCGGGACAGGGGGGGAAGCTTTCTTT,CASSRGTGGEAFF
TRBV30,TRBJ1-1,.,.,TGTGCCTGGAGTACGATAGGGGGCACTGAAGCTTTCTTT,CAWSTIGGTEAFF